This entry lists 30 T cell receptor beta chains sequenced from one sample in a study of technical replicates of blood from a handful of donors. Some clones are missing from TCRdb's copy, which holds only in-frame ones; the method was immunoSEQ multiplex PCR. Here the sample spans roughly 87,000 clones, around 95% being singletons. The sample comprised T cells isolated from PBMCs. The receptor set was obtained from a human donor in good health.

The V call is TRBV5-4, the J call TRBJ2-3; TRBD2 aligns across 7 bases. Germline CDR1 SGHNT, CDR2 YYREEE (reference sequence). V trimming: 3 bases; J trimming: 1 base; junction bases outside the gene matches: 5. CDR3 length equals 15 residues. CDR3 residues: CASSSRESGTDTQYF. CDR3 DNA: TGTGCCAGCAGCTCGCGGGAGTCGGGCACAGATACGCAGTATTTT.

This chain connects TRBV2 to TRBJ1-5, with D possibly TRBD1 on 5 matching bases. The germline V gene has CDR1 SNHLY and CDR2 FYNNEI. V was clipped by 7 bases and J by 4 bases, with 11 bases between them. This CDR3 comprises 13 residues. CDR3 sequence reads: CASIPGLNQPQHF. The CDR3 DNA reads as TGTGCCAGCATTCCAGGGCTGAATCAGCCCCAGCATTTT.

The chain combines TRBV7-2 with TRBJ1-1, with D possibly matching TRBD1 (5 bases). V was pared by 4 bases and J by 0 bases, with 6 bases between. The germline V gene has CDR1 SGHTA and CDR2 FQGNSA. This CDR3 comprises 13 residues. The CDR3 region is CASSSGVNTEAFF. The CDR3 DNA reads TGTGCCAGCAGCTCGGGGGTGAACACTGAAGCTTTCTTT.

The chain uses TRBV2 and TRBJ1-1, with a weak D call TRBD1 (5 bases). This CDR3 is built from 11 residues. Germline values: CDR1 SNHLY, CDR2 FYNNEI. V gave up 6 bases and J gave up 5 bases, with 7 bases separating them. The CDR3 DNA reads TGTGCCAGCAGGGGGGGTACTGAAGCTTTCTTT. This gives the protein CASRGGTEAFF. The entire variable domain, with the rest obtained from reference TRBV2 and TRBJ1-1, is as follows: EPEVTQTPSHQVTQMGQEVILRCVPISNHLYFYWYRQILGQKVEFLVSFYNNEISEKSEIFDDQFSVERPDGSNFTLKIRSTKLEDSAMYFCASRGGTEAFFGQGTRLTVV.

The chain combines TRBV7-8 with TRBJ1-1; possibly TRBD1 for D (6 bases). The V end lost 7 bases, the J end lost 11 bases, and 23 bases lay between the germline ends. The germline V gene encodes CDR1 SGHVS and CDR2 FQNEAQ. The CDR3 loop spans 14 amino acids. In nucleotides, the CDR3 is TGTGCCAGCACCTACAGGGTCGGGGAGCTGGACGCTTTCTTT. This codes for CASTYRVGELDAFF.

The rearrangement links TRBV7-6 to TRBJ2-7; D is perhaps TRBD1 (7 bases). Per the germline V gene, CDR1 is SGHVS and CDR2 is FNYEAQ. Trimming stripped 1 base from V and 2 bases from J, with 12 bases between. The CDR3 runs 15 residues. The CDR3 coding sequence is TGTGCCAGCAGCTTAGGCGGGACAGAAGCCTACGAGCAGTACTTC. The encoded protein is CASSLGGTEAYEQYF. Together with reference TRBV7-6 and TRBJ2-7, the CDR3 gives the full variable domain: GAGVSQSPRYKVTKRGQDVALRCDPISGHVSLYWYRQALGQGPEFLTYFNYEAQQDKSGLPNDRFSAERPEGSISTLTIQRTEQRDSAMYRCASSLGGTEAYEQYFGPGTRLTVT.

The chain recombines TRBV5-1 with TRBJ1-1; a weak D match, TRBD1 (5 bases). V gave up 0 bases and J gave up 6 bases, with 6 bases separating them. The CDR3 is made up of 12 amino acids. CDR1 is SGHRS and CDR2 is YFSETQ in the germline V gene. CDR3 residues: CASSLAGPEAFF. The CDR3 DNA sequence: TGCGCCAGCAGCTTGGCAGGGCCTGAAGCTTTCTTT.

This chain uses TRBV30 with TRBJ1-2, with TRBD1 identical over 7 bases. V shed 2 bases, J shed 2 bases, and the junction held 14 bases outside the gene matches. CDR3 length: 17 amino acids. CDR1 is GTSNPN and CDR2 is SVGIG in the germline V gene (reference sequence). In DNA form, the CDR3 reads TGTGCCTGGAGTAAACTGGACAGGCAGTCGATAAACTATGGCTACACCTTC. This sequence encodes CAWSKLDRQSINYGYTF.

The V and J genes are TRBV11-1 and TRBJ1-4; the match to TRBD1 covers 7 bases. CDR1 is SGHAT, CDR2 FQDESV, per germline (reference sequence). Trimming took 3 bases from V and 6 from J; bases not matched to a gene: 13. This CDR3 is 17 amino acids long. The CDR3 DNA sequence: TGTGCCAGCAGCTTGGCCCCGCCGATCCAGGGGGATGAAAAACTGTTTTTT. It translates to CASSLAPPIQGDEKLFF. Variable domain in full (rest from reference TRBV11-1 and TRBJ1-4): EAEVAQSPRYKITEKSQAVAFWCDPISGHATLYWYRQILGQGPELLVQFQDESVVDDSQLPKDRFSAERLKGVDSTLKIQPAELGDSAMYLCASSLAPPIQGDEKLFFGSGTQLSVL.

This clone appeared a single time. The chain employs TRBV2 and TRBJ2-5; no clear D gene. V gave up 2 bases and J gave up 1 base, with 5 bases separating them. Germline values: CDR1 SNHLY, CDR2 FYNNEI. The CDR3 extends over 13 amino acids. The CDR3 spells CASSENSQETQYF. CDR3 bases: TGTGCCAGCAGTGAAAACAGCCAAGAGACCCAGTACTTC.

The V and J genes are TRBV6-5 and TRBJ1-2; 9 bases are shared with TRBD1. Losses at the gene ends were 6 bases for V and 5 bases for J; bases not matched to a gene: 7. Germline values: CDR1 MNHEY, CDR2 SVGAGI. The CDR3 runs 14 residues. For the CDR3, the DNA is TGTGCCAGCAGAGGACCGGGACAGGGATATGGCTACACCTTC. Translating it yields CASRGPGQGYGYTF.

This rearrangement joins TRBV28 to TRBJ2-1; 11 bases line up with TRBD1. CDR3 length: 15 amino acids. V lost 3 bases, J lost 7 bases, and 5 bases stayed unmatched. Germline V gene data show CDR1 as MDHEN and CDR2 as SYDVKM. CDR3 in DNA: TGTGCCAGCAGTTTGGGGACAGGGGGGAGGAATGAGCAGTTCTTC. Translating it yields CASSLGTGGRNEQFF. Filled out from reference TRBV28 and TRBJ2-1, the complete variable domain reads DVKVTQSSRYLVKRTGEKVFLECVQDMDHENMFWYRQDPGLGLRLIYFSYDVKMKEKGDIPEGYSVSREKKERFSLILESASTNQTSMYLCASSLGTGGRNEQFFGPGTRLTVL.

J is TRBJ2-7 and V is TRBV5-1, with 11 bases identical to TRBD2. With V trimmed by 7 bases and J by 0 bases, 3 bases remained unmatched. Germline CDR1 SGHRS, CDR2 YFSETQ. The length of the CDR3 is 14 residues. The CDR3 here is CASQTSGSSYEQYF. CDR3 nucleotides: TGCGCCAGCCAAACTAGCGGGAGCTCCTACGAGCAGTACTTC.

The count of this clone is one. The CDR3 here is CASSQRTRDSLISYNSPLHF. CDR3 DNA sequence: TGCGCCAGCAGTCAACGAACCCGGGACAGCTTAATCTCCTATAATTCACCCCTCCACTTT. This chain uses TRBV23-1 with TRBJ1-6; the match to TRBD1 covers 7 bases. TRBV23-1 is sorted into the ORF group, with uncertain function. This CDR3 is built from 20 residues. Trimming at V came to 2 bases and at J to 0 bases, leaving 13 bases not matched to a gene.

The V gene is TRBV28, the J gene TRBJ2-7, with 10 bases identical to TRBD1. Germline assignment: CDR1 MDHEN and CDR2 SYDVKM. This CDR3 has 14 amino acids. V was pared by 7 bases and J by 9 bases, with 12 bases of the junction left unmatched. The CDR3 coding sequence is TGTGCCAGCATCTCTGGGGGACAGGGGACGGCGCAGTACTTC. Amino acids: CASISGGQGTAQYF. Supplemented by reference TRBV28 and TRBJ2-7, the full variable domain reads DVKVTQSSRYLVKRTGEKVFLECVQDMDHENMFWYRQDPGLGLRLIYFSYDVKMKEKGDIPEGYSVSREKKERFSLILESASTNQTSMYLCASISGGQGTAQYFGPGTRLTVT.

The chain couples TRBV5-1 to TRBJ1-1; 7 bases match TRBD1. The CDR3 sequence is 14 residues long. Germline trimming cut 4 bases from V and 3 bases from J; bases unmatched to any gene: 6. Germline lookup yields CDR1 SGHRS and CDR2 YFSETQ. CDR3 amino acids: CASSRDRAHTEAFF. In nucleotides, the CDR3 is TGCGCCAGCAGCCGAGACAGGGCCCACACTGAAGCTTTCTTT.

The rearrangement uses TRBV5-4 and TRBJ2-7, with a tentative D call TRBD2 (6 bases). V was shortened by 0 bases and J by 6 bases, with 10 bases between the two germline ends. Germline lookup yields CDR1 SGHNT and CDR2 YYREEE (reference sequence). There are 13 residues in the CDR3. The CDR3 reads CASSLAGVGEQYF. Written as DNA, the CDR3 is TGTGCCAGCAGCTTGGCGGGAGTAGGCGAGCAGTACTTC.

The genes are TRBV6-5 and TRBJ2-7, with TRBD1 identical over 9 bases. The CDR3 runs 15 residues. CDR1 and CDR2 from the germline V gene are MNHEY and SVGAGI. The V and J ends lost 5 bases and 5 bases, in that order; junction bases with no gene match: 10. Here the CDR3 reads CASSPLGQGINEQYF. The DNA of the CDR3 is TGTGCCAGCAGTCCGCTGGGACAGGGCATCAACGAGCAGTACTTC.

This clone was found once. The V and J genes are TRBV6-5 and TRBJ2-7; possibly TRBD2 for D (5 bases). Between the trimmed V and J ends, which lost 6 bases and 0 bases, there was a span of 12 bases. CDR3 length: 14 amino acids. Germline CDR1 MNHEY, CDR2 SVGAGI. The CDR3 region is CASSQDLISYEQYF. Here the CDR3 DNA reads TGTGCCAGCAGCCAGGACTTGATCTCCTACGAGCAGTACTTC.

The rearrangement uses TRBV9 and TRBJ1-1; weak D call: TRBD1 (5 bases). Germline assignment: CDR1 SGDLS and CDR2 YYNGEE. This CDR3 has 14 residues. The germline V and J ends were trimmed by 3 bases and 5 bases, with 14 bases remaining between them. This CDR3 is CASSADQGRTEAFF. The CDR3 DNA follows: TGTGCCAGCAGCGCAGACCAGGGTAGAACTGAAGCTTTCTTT.

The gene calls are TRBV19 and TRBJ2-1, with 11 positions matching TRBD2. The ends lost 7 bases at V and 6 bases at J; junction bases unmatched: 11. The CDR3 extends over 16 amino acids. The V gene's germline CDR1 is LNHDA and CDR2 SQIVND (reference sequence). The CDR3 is CASTPFSSGRPNEQFF. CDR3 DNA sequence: TGTGCCAGTACCCCCTTTTCTAGCGGGAGGCCCAATGAGCAGTTCTTC.

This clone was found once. The CDR3 spells CASSKATAFQETQYF. DNA of the CDR3: TGCGCCAGCAGCAAAGCGACAGCATTCCAAGAGACCCAGTACTTC. The chain is built from TRBV5-1 and TRBJ2-5; possible D gene TRBD1, 5 bases. CDR1 SGHRS and CDR2 YFSETQ come from the germline V gene. The CDR3 runs to 15 residues. V was trimmed by 4 bases and J by 1 base, leaving 14 bases between them.

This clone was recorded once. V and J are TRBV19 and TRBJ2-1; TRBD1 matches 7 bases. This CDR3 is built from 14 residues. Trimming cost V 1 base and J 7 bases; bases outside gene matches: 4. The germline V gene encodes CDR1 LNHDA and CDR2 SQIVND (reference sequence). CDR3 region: CASSIGGRGNEQFF. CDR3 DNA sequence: TGTGCCAGTAGTATAGGGGGCAGGGGGAATGAGCAGTTCTTC.

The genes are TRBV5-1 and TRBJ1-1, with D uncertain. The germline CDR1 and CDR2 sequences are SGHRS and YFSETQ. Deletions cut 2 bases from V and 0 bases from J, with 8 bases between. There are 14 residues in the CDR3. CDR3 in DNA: TGCGCCAGCAGCTTTGACAACATGAACACTGAAGCTTTCTTT. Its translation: CASSFDNMNTEAFF.

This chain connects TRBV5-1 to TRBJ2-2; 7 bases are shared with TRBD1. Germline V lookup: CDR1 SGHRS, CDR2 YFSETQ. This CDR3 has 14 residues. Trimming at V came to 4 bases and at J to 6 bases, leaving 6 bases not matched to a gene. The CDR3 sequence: CASSPGQFAGELFF. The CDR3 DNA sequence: TGCGCCAGCAGCCCGGGACAGTTCGCCGGGGAGCTGTTTTTT. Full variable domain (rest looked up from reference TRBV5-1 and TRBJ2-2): KAGVTQTPRYLIKTRGQQVTLSCSPISGHRSVSWYQQTPGQGLQFLFEYFSETQRNKGNFPGRFSGRQFSNSRSEMNVSTLELGDSALYLCASSPGQFAGELFFGEGSRLTVL.

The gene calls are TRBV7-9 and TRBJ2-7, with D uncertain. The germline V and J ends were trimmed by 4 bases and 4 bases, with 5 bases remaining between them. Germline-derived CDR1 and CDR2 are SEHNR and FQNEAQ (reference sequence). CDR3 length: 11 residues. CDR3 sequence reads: CASSSVYEQYF. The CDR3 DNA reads TGTGCCAGCAGCTCAGTGTACGAGCAGTACTTC.

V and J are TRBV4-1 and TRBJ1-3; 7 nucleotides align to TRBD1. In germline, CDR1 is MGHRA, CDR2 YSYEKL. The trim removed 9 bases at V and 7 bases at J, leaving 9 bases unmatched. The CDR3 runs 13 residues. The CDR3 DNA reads TGCGCCAGTGGACAGGTTGGCGGGAACACCATATATTTT. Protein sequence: CASGQVGGNTIYF.

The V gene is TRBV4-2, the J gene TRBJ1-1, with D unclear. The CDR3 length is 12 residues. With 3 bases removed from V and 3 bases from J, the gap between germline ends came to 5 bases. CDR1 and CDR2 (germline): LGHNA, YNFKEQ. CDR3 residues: CASSHEDTEAFF. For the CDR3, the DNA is TGTGCCAGCAGCCATGAGGACACTGAAGCTTTCTTT.

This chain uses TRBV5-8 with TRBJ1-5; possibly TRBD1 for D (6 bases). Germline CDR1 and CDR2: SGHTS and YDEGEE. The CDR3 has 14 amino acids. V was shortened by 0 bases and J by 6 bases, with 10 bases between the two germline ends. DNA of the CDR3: TGTGCCAGCAGCTTGGTAGGGGGTGGTCAGCCCCAGCATTTT. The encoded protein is CASSLVGGGQPQHF.

The CDR3, as DNA: TGTGCCAGCAGCTATATTCTAGCGGGAGCTAGCTACGAGCAGTACTTC. It encodes CASSYILAGASYEQYF. The rearrangement uses TRBV7-6 and TRBJ2-7; 10 bases are shared with TRBD2. With V trimmed by 4 bases and J by 3 bases, 9 bases remained unmatched. This CDR3 has 16 residues. Germline CDR1 SGHVS, CDR2 FNYEAQ.